The clone carrying this T cell receptor (beta chain) was seen just once. The antigen remains unidentified. Per the germline V gene, CDR1 is SGHDN and CDR2 is FVKESK. This CDR3 spans 14 amino acids. V was clipped by 4 bases and J by 2 bases; unmatched bases: 3. The PCR ran on 60 Vbeta and 13 Jbeta primers. The table came from immunoSEQ multiplex PCR; TCRdb's copy has only in-frame clones and leaves some out. The sample comprises 100,000 to 150,000 clones, roughly four fifths of which are singletons, and 1.5% to 2% rests with the top ten. These data originate in a study of cytomegalovirus exposure and HLA in healthy donors. Study-level information: Under 85% of 398 genotyped donors fell in the Caucasian-associated ancestry cluster. Study results and caveats: The authors later found HLA-associated TCR beta chains more clonally expanded than equally common others.

The sample consisted of PBMCs. The TCR originated in a female donor in good health and CMV-seropositive. The V call is TRBV14, the J call TRBJ2-3; 7 bases align to TRBD2. The CDR3 DNA reads TGTGCCAGCAGCCGAGGGGACTACACAGATACGCAGTATTTT. It yields the protein CASSRGDYTDTQYF.